This T cell receptor beta chain was captured in a study of cytomegalovirus exposure and HLA in healthy donors. Broader study findings: Some segments of the V type, notably TRBV6-2 and TRBV6-3, were excluded as indistinguishable. An analysis was carried out at a later point. It showed that HLA-associated TCR beta chains were more clonally expanded than equally common non-associated chains. What a later analysis reportedly showed was that an Asian-associated ancestry cluster had fewer N-insertions than the 666-donor mean.

Trimming removed 0 bases from V and 4 bases from J, with 13 bases in between. This CDR3 is built from 16 residues. Germline V gene data show CDR1 as MGHRA and CDR2 as YSYEKL. Points on this clone: Its target is not known.

Both 60 Vbeta primers and 13 Jbeta primers went into the PCR. Some clones are missing from TCRdb's copy, which holds only in-frame ones; the method was immunoSEQ multiplex PCR. The table records fewer than 200,000 clones, around 77% of them present only once. The sample taken for sequencing was PBMCs. This sequence originates from a man aged 60 to 69 in good health and CMV-seronegative. The chain couples TRBV4-1 to TRBJ1-3; a weak D match, TRBD1 (5 bases). CDR3 protein: CASSQDTGDGGNTIYF. The CDR3 bases are TGCGCCAGCAGCCAAGATACAGGAGACGGCGGAAACACCATATATTTT.